What follows are 23 T cell receptor beta chains derived from one specimen sequenced in a study of blood T cells in healthy people across ages. The use of a sample-barcoded 5' primer and a J-beta primer mix characterized a second PCR of about 7 to 12 cycles. Via MiXCR, TCRdb re-called the 5' RACE reads, giving one row per CDR3 protein. The table includes fewer than 750,000 distinct CDR3 sequences, 52% detected once. Sequenced sample: blood. All receptors derive from a woman older than 75 in good health.

Comments on this clonotype: This may come from a read error, since a much larger clone is one base off. The rearrangement uses TRBV4-2 and TRBJ2-7; 11 nucleotides match TRBD2. CDR1 and CDR2 from the germline V gene are LGHNA and YNFKEQ. CDR3 size: 15 residues. In DNA, the CDR3 is TGTGCCAGCAGCCTCGGACTAGCGGGCCCCTACGGGCAGTACTTC. Its translation: CASSLGLAGPYGQYF.

Comment on this clonotype: A much larger clone sits a single nucleotide away, making a read error possible. The genes are TRBV5-6 and TRBJ1-1, with D perhaps matching TRBD1 (5 bases). This CDR3 is 17 amino acids long. Trimming cost V 7 bases and J 7 bases, with 29 bases left between them. Germline CDR1 SGHDT, CDR2 YYEEEE. The CDR3 here is CASCRALDPAGRVEAFF. As DNA, the CDR3 is TGTGCCAGCTGCCGGGCACTAGATCCGGCAGGGCGCGTTGAAGCTTTCTTT.

This clonotype was observed many times. The chain has TRBV20-1 and TRBJ2-1, with 10 bases lining up with TRBD2. With V trimmed by 0 bases and J by 0 bases, 8 bases remained unmatched. This CDR3 has 18 residues. Germline assignment: CDR1 DFQATT and CDR2 SNEGSKA (reference sequence). The CDR3 nucleotides read TGCAGTGCTAGAGATCCTAGCGGGAGCTCGAGCTCCTACAATGAGCAGTTCTTC. Encoded protein: CSARDPSGSSSSYNEQFF.

The chain has TRBV5-1 and TRBJ2-1, with TRBD1 matching 10 bases. V trimming: 3 bases; J trimming: 9 bases; junction bases outside the gene matches: 6. Germline V lookup: CDR1 SGHRS, CDR2 YFSETQ. This CDR3 has 14 residues. The CDR3 here is CASSWGDRGTEQFF. The CDR3 DNA follows: TGCGCCAGCAGCTGGGGGGACAGGGGCACTGAGCAGTTCTTC.

This clonotype was found once. The V and J genes are TRBV28 and TRBJ2-1, with D hard to call. This CDR3 comprises 12 residues. In germline, CDR1 is MDHEN, CDR2 SYDVKM. V lost 4 bases and J 14 bases, leaving 15 bases between the germline ends. The CDR3 reads CASSSEVSLKFF. CDR3 DNA sequence: TGTGCCAGCAGTTCCGAAGTTTCATTGAAGTTCTTC.

This clonotype has at least ten counts. The V gene is TRBV6-5, the J gene TRBJ1-2; D not resolved. Trimming left V 6 bases short and J 7 bases short, with 15 bases between. The CDR3 sequence is 13 residues long. The germline gives CDR1 MNHEY, CDR2 SVGAGI. The CDR3 protein is CASSLREIGGYTF. The CDR3 nucleotides read TGTGCCAGCAGCTTACGAGAAATCGGTGGCTACACCTTC.

This clonotype appeared many times. The chain combines TRBV29-1 with TRBJ2-1; 10 nucleotides match TRBD1. V trimming: 6 bases; J trimming: 7 bases; junction bases outside the gene matches: 6. Germline V gene lookup returns CDR1 SQVTM and CDR2 ANQGSEA. The CDR3 loop spans 13 amino acids. The CDR3 sequence is CSVARTGGNEQFF. CDR3 DNA sequence: TGCAGCGTAGCCCGGACAGGGGGAAATGAGCAGTTCTTC.

On this clonotype: A much more abundant neighbour one base away suggests this may be a read error. The chain is built from TRBV24-1 and TRBJ2-5; 7 positions agree with TRBD2. The germline V gene has CDR1 KGHDR and CDR2 SFDVKD. CDR3 length equals 14 residues. The CDR3 sequence is CATSGRGDQGTQYF. In DNA, the CDR3 is TGTGCCACCAGTGGCCGGGGGGATCAAGGGACCCAGTACTTC.

This clonotype was counted a few times. CDR3 sequence (DNA): TGTGCCAGCGACATGGGGACAGTGAGGAATTCACCCCTCCACTTT. It codes for CASDMGTVRNSPLHF. V usage is TRBV7-9 and J usage is TRBJ1-6, with TRBD1 matching over 7 bases. Germline CDR1 reads SEHNR; CDR2 reads FQNEAQ (reference sequence). The length of the CDR3 is 15 residues. V shed 8 bases and J 7 bases; nucleotides not matched to a gene: 11.

J is TRBJ1-2 and V is TRBV30; 7 positions match TRBD1. CDR3 size: 19 residues. Germline V gene sequence: CDR1 GTSNPN, CDR2 SVGIG (reference sequence). Trimming took 5 bases from V and 2 from J; bases not matched to a gene: 23. The CDR3 loop reads CAWLNRIAQGSGWNYGYTF. The CDR3 nucleotides read TGTGCCTGGCTGAACAGGATTGCACAGGGGAGCGGATGGAACTATGGCTACACCTTC.

This clonotype is a singleton in its sample. The gene calls are TRBV29-1 and TRBJ1-4; a possible D gene is TRBD1 (6 bases). There are 14 residues in the CDR3. V dropped 1 base and J dropped 6 bases, with 12 bases sitting between them. CDR1 is SQVTM, CDR2 ANQGSEA, per germline. The CDR3 sequence is CSVEVGTPHEKLFF. For the CDR3, the DNA is TGCAGCGTTGAAGTCGGGACACCTCATGAAAAACTGTTTTTT.

This chain uses TRBV28 with TRBJ2-1; tentatively, D is TRBD2 (6 bases). The J call may be mistaken, given a closer DNA end match to TRBJ2-7. CDR3 length: 15 amino acids. Per germline, CDR1 MDHEN and CDR2 SYDVKM. The CDR3 region has the DNA TGTGCCAGCAGTTCCCCCGGAGGGCGCTACAATGAGCAGTACTTC. Residues: CASSSPGGRYNEQYF.

This clonotype was detected only once. This may be a read error: a much more frequent sequence differs by one nucleotide. The gene calls are TRBV5-1 and TRBJ2-1; D is perhaps TRBD1 or TRBD2 (5 bases each). CDR1 SGHRS and CDR2 YFSETQ come from the germline V gene. This CDR3 is 17 amino acids long. The CDR3 loop is CAGSLVGTALSYNEQFF. The CDR3 nucleotides read TGCGCCGGCAGCTTGGTAGGGACCGCCCTCTCCTACAATGAGCAGTTCTTC.

This clonotype has just a few counts. As DNA, the CDR3 is TGCAGCGTTGCCGGGACAGGGTCCTACAATGAGCAGTTCTTC. Its protein product is CSVAGTGSYNEQFF. The chain has TRBV29-1 and TRBJ2-1; 9 nucleotides line up with TRBD1. The CDR3 totals 14 residues. The V segment lost 4 bases and the J segment 1 base; nucleotides outside the gene matches: 2. Germline loops: CDR1 SQVTM, CDR2 ANQGSEA.

This clonotype was picked up many times. The rearrangement joins TRBV6-2 or TRBV6-3 to TRBJ2-7, with unresolved D. The CDR3 is 11 residues long. Germline V gives CDR1 MNHEY, CDR2 SVGEGT. The ends were cut back, 7 bases at V and 0 bases at J, with 4 bases in the middle. CDR3 in amino acids: CASMDSYEQYF. The CDR3 DNA reads TGTGCCAGCATGGACTCCTACGAGCAGTACTTC.

V gene TRBV4-1 combines with J gene TRBJ2-7; possibly TRBD2 for D (6 bases). The CDR3 loop spans 14 amino acids. Germline CDR1 reads MGHRA; CDR2 reads YSYEKL. V lost 1 base to trimming and J lost 6 bases, with 13 bases between them. The CDR3 coding sequence is TGCGCCAGCAGCCAAGTCCGGGGGTTCGGCGAGCAGTACTTC. Translation gives CASSQVRGFGEQYF.

The V gene is TRBV5-1, the J gene TRBJ2-5, with TRBD2 matching over 7 bases. J was trimmed by 2 bases and V by 3 bases; bases with no gene match: 10. Germline V gives CDR1 SGHRS, CDR2 YFSETQ. This CDR3 contains 16 residues. The CDR3 here is CASSWSMGAGQETQYF. DNA of the CDR3: TGCGCCAGCAGCTGGTCTATGGGAGCGGGGCAAGAGACCCAGTACTTC.

Remarks on this clonotype: The junction departs from the called germline gene at one end, perhaps through a read error. The gene calls are TRBV7-3 and TRBJ2-1; D perhaps matches TRBD1 (6 bases). Germline-derived CDR1 and CDR2 are SGHTA and FQGTGA. The CDR3 length is 13 residues. As DNA, the CDR3 is TGTACCAGCAGCGCACAGGGATGGAATGAGCAGTTCTTC. Encoded protein: CTSSAQGWNEQFF.

Note on this clonotype: A much larger clone lies one base from this, so it may be a read error. The J gene is TRBJ2-7, the V gene TRBV5-1; D might be TRBD1 or TRBD2, each matching 5 bases. The ends were cut back, 4 bases at V and 7 bases at J, with 15 bases in the middle. Germline CDR1 SGHRS, CDR2 YFSETQ. There are 13 residues in the CDR3. The CDR3 bases are TGCGCCAGCAGCGATCAACCGGGACGAGAGCAGTACTTC. This gives the protein CASSDQPGREQYF.

CDR3 in amino acids: CASGLASGTGELFF. As DNA, the CDR3 is TGTGCCAGCGGATTAGCTAGCGGCACCGGGGAGCTGTTTTTT. The chain employs TRBV7-2 and TRBJ2-2, with 7 bases lining up with TRBD2. This CDR3 is 14 amino acids long. Germline values: CDR1 SGHTA, CDR2 FQGNSA. The V segment lost 8 bases and the J segment 4 bases; nucleotides outside the gene matches: 7.

The sample holds many counts of this clonotype. The chain recombines TRBV25-1 with TRBJ2-3; D remains unclear. CDR1 and CDR2 (germline): MGHDK, SYGVNS. With 0 bases removed from V and 2 bases from J, the gap between germline ends came to 9 bases. The CDR3 is 15 residues long. The CDR3 loop is CASSEYKAFTDTQYF. In DNA form, the CDR3 reads TGTGCCAGCAGTGAATATAAGGCTTTCACAGATACGCAGTATTTT.

This clonotype has only a few counts. Relative to the germline gene, one junction end is altered; a read error may explain this. This CDR3 is CASSTLRQGSSYDEQFF. In nucleotides, the CDR3 is TGCGCCAGCAGCACGCTCAGACAGGGGAGCTCCTACGATGAGCAGTTCTTC. This rearrangement joins TRBV5-1 to TRBJ2-1; 8 bases align to TRBD1. The V gene's germline CDR1 is SGHRS and CDR2 YFSETQ. This CDR3 region has 17 residues.

This chain uses TRBV5-6 with TRBJ2-2; D gene unclear. The CDR3 runs 13 residues. Germline V lookup: CDR1 SGHDT, CDR2 YYEEEE. With 0 bases removed from V and 6 bases from J, the gap between germline ends came to 6 bases. This chain's CDR3 is CASSLEVAGELFF. The CDR3 nucleotides are TGTGCCAGCAGCTTGGAAGTGGCCGGGGAGCTGTTTTTT.